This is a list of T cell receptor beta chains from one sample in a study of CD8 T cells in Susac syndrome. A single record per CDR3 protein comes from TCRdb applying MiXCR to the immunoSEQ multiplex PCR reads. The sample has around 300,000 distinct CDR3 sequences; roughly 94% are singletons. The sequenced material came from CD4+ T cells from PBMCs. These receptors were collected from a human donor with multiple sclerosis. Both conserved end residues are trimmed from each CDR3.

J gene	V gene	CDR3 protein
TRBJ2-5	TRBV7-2	ASSFSRAGETQY
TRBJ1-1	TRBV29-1	SVRTGASEAF
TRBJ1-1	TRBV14	ASSQEVVAAAF
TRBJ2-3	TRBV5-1	ASSVLADTQY
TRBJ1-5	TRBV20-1	SASRDSNFNQPQH
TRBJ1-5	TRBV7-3	ASSGGPHQPQH
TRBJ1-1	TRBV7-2	ASSWDSTTEAF
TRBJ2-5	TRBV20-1	SARWIAQQETQY
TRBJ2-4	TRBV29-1	SVGASGGAGQNIQY
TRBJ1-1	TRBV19	ASSSPGRENTEAF
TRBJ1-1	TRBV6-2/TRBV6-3	ASSLQGPNTEAF
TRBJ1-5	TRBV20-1	SASPGSQPQH
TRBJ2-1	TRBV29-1	SAGQGVSNEQF
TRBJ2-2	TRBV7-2	ASRRDRGLGTGELF
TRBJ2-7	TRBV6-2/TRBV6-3	ATRRAYEQY
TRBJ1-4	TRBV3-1	ASSQEPGSEKLF
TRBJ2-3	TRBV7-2	ASSPPPPPDTQY
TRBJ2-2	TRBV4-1	ASRVTAGQGTGELF
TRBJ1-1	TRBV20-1	SAQSGTGNTEAF
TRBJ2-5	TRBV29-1	SGGQPPQETQY
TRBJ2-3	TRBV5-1	ASSLGGAGGSTDTQY
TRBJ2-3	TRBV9	ASSPLADYTDTQY
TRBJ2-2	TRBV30	AWSSREGLTGELF
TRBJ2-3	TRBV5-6	ASSRAGQGFADTQY
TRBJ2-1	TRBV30	AWSVLDNGMGNEQF
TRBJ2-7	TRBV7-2	ASSFNVAGAGYEQY
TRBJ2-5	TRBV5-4	ASSLPSVETQY
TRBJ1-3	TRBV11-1	ASSQQGGGNTIY
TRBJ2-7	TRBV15	ATSTSDTYEQY
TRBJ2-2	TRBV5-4	ASSLARGFTGELF
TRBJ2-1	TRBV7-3	ASSLHSGVSYNEQF
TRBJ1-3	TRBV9	ASSARDRGSFSGNTIY
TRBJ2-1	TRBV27	ASSLRVAHNEQF
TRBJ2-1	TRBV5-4	ASSSGGREYNEQF
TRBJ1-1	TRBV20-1	SASRPNTEAF
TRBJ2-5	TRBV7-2	ASSRSGSWETQY
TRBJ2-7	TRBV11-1	ASSRSGQDSYEQY
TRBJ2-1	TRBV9	ASSVAPDLYNEQF
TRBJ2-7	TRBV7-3	ASSLAPGQAYEQY
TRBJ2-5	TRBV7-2	ASSVEGRKETQY
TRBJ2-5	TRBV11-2	ASSLAGLQETQY
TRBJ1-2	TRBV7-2	ASSAPGTEKVYT
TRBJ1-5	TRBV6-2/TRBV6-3	ASNNERKRQKDQPQH
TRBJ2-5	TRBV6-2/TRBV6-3	ASSTGTSGRRETQY
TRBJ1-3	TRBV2	ASAVTSGNTIY
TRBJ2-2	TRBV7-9	ASSARRLPYGGGELF
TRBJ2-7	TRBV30	AWMGTETYEQY
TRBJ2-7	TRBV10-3	AISAGTAYEQY
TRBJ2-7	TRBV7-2	ASSYRDGYEQY
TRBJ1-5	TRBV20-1	SARDPRRPASNQPQH
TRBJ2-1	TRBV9	ASSGTDNNEQF
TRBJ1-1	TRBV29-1	SVSALGVDTEAF